This entry features one T cell receptor beta chain sequence. As yet, its antigen is unknown. With V trimmed by 0 bases and J by 3 bases, 6 bases remained unmatched. Germline V gene lookup returns CDR1 SGDLS and CDR2 YYNGEE. The CDR3 consists of 15 residues. The sample comes from a study of cytomegalovirus exposure and HLA in healthy donors. Points from the study as a whole: A later analysis, which compared TCR beta chains of equal frequency, found the HLA-associated ones more clonally expanded. Donors belonging to an Asian-associated ancestry cluster reportedly showed fewer N-insertions in productive TCRs than the 666-donor mean, according to what a later analysis found. In a later analysis, common viral pathogens appeared linked to several of the most significant clusters.

Though nominally healthy at sampling, donors likely had unrecorded immune exposures. 60 Vbeta and 13 Jbeta primers were used in PCR. Libraries were prepared by immunoSEQ multiplex PCR; TCRdb keeps only in-frame clonotypes and omits some of them. The sample has 42,000 or so clones, about 47% seen once; the top ten hold about 12%. V and J are TRBV9 and TRBJ2-7; 7 bases fit TRBD2. The origin of this receptor is a human donor in good health. Sequencing used PBMCs. This chain's CDR3 is CASSVGSSGYYEQYF. The CDR3 nucleotides read TGTGCCAGCAGCGTAGGGTCTAGCGGCTACTACGAGCAGTACTTC.